This T cell receptor beta chain was obtained from a study of patients and donors after allogeneic stem cell transplantation. The CDR3 has 15 amino acids. Germline CDR1 DFQATT, CDR2 SNEGSKA (reference sequence). V shed 0 bases and J shed 6 bases, with 15 bases lying between them. This clonotype was counted many times. One entry per CDR3 protein results from TCRdb running MiXCR on the RT-PCR reads. Altogether about 230,000 distinct CDR3 sequences are present, 12% to 15% being singletons, with the ten largest covering around 10%. Sequences were obtained from blood, either unsorted or a sorted T cell fraction (not recorded which). The sequence came from a human donor who was either an allogeneic HSCT recipient or a stem cell or donor lymphocyte infusion donor (not recorded which). It is not recorded whose cells these are; they may come from a transplant donor. This chain links TRBV20-1 with TRBJ2-1; possibly TRBD1 for D (6 bases). The CDR3 is CSARDSWGRTNEQFF. Here the CDR3 DNA reads TGCAGTGCTAGAGATTCTTGGGGGCGGACCAATGAGCAGTTCTTC.